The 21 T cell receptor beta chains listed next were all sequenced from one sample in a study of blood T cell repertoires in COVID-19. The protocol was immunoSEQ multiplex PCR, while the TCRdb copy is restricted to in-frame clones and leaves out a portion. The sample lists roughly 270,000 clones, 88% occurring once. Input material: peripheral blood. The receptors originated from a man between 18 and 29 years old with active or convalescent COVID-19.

CDR3 amino acids: CAISVQLLEYNEQFF. In DNA form, the CDR3 reads TGTGCCATCAGTGTACAACTACTTGAATACAATGAGCAGTTCTTC. The genes are TRBV10-3 and TRBJ2-1; D ambiguous. V dropped 4 bases and J dropped 4 bases, with 14 bases sitting between them. In germline, CDR1 is ENHRY, CDR2 SYGVKD. This CDR3 region has 15 residues.

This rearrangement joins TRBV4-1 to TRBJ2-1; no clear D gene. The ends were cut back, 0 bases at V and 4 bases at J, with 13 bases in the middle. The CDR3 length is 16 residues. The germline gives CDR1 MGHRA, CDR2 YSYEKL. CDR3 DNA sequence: TGCGCCAGCAGCCAAGAGCCCCCGCCCGCGTACAATGAGCAGTTCTTC. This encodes CASSQEPPPAYNEQFF.

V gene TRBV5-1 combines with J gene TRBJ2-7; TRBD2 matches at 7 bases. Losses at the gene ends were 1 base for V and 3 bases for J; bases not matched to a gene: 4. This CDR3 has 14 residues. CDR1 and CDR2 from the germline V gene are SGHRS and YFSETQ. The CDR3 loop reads CASSLRGGVYEQYF. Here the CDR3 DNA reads TGCGCCAGCAGCTTGAGGGGAGGGGTCTACGAGCAGTACTTC.

DNA for the CDR3: TGTGCCAGCAGCTTGTTTAGTGGAAACACCATATATTTT. Translating gives CASSLFSGNTIYF. This sequence joins TRBV5-4 and TRBJ1-3, with D unresolved. V dropped 1 base and J dropped 3 bases, with 5 bases sitting between them. Per germline, CDR1 SGHNT and CDR2 YYREEE (reference sequence). This CDR3 contains 13 residues.

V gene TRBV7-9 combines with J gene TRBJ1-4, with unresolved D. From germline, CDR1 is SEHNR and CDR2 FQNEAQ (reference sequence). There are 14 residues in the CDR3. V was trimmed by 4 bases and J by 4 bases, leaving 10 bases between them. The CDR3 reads CASSSTVNNEKLFF. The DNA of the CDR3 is TGTGCCAGCAGCTCTACAGTAAATAATGAAAAACTGTTTTTT.

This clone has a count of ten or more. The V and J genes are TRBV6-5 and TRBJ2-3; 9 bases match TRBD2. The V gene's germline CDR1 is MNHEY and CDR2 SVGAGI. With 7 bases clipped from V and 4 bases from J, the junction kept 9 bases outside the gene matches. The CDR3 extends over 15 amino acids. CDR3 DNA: TGTGCCAGCACCTCTCGGGCTAGCGGGGCAGATACGCAGTATTTT. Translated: CASTSRASGADTQYF.

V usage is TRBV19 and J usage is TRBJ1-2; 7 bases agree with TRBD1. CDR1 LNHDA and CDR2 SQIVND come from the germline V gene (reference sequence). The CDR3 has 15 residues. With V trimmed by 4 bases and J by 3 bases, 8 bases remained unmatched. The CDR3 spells CASSNPGQGDYGYTF. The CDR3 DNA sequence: TGTGCCAGTAGTAACCCCGGCCAGGGGGACTATGGCTACACCTTC.

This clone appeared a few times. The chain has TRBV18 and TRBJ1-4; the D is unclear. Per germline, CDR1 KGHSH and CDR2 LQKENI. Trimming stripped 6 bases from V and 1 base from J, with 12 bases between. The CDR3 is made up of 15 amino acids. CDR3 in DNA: TGTGCCAGCTCCCCGGTTGATGGAACTAATGAAAAACTGTTTTTT. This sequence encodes CASSPVDGTNEKLFF.

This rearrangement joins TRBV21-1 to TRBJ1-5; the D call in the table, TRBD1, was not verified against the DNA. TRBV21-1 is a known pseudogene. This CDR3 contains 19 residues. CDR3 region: CASSKLPPSDRGVGQPQHF. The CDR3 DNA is TGTGCCAGCAGCAAACTCCCCCCCTCGGACAGGGGGGTCGGTCAGCCCCAGCATTTT.

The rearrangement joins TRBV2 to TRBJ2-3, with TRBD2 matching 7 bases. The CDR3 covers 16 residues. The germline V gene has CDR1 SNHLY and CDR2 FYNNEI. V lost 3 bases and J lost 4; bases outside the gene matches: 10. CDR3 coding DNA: TGTGCCAGCAGTGACCAGGGACTACCCCCCGCAGATACGCAGTATTTT. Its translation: CASSDQGLPPADTQYF.

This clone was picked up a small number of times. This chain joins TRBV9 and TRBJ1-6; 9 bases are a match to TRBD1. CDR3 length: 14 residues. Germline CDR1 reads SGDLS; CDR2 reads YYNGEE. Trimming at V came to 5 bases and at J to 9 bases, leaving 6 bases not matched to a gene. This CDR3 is CASRSGQGGSPLHF. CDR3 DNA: TGTGCCAGCAGATCGGGACAGGGAGGTTCACCCCTCCACTTT.

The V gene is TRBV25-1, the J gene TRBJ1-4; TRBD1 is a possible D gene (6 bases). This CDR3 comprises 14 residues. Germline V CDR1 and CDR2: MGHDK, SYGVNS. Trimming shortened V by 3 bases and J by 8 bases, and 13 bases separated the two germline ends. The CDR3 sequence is CASSDLGTREKLFF. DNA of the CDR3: TGTGCCAGCAGTGACCTAGGGACAAGGGAAAAACTGTTTTTT.

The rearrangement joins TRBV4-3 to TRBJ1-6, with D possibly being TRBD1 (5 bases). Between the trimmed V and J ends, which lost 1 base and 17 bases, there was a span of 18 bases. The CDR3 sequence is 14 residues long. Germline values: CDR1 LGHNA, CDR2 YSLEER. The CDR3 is CASSQGGDFPRIHF. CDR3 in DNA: TGCGCCAGCAGCCAAGGGGGCGATTTCCCTCGAATCCACTTT.

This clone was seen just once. CDR3 in amino acids: CASGGQGASGYTF. The CDR3 bases are TGTGCCAGCGGTGGACAGGGGGCTTCTGGCTACACCTTC. The V gene is TRBV14, the J gene TRBJ1-2, with 11 bases matching TRBD1. The germline V gene encodes CDR1 SGHDN and CDR2 FVKESK. The CDR3 totals 13 residues. V shed 8 bases, J shed 7 bases, and the junction held 6 bases outside the gene matches.

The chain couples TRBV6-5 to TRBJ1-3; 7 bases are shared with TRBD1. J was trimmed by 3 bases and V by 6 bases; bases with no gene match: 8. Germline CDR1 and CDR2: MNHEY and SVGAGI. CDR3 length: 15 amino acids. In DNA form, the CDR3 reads TGTGCCAGCAGCCTCGACAGGGACTTTGGAAACACCATATATTTT. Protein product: CASSLDRDFGNTIYF.

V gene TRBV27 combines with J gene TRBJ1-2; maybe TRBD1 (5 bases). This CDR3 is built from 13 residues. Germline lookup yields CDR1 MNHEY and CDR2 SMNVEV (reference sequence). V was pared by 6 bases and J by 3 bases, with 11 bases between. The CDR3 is CASRAGKHYGYTF. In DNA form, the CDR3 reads TGTGCCAGCAGGGCAGGGAAACACTATGGCTACACCTTC.

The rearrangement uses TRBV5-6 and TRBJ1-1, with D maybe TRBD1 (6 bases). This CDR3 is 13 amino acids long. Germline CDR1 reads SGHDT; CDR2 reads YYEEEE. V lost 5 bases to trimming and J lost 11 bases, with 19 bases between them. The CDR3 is CASSPPGHRAAFF. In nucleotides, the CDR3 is TGTGCCAGCAGTCCCCCGGGACACAGGGCGGCTTTCTTT.

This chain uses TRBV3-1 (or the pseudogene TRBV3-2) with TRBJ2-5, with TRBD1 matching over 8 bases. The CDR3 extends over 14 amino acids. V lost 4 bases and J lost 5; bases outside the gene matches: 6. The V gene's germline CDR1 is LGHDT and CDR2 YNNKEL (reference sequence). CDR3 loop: CASSPHGTGETQYF. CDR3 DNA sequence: TGTGCCAGCAGCCCCCACGGGACAGGCGAGACCCAGTACTTC.

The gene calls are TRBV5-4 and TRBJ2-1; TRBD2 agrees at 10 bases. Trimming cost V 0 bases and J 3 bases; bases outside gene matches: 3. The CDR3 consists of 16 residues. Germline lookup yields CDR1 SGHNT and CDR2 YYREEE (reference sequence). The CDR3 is CASSLDLAGVYNEQFF. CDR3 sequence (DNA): TGTGCCAGCAGCTTGGATCTAGCGGGGGTCTACAATGAGCAGTTCTTC.

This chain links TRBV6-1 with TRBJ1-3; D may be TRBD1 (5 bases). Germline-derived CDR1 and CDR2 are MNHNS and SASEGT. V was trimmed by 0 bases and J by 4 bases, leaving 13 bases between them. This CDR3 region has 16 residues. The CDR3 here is CASSEAPHGGGNTIYF. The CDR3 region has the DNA TGTGCCAGCAGTGAAGCTCCCCACGGGGGAGGAAACACCATATATTTT.

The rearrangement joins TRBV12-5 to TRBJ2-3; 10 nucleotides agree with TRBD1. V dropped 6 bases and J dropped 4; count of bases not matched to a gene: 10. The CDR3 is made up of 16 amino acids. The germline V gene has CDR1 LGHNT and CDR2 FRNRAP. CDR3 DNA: TGTGCTAGTGGCCCCGGGGACAGGGGATTTGCAGATACGCAGTATTTT. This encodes CASGPGDRGFADTQYF.